One sample yielded the 25 T cell receptor beta chains listed below, sequenced in a study of technical replicates of blood from a few donors. The repertoire was sequenced with immunoSEQ multiplex PCR; TCRdb's copy has only in-frame clones and lacks some. The sample carries roughly 70,000 clones, approximately 91% recorded once. The sequenced material came from PBMCs. These receptors were obtained from a human donor in good health. Some clones in this sample may be carry-over from other donors' samples.

The J gene is TRBJ1-2, the V gene TRBV4-3; maybe TRBD1 (6 bases). V lost 4 bases to trimming and J lost 0 bases, with 15 bases between them. This CDR3 has 16 residues. From germline, CDR1 is LGHNA and CDR2 YSLEER. Written as DNA, the CDR3 is TGCGCCAGCAGCCCTTTAGGACAGTCCCCTAACTATGGCTACACCTTC. It codes for CASSPLGQSPNYGYTF.

The V and J genes are TRBV13 and TRBJ1-1, with D perhaps matching TRBD1 (6 bases). The germline V gene has CDR1 PRHDT and CDR2 FYEKMQ (reference sequence). This CDR3 is built from 19 residues. V was cut by 8 bases and J by 0 bases, with 28 bases left in between. The CDR3 region has the DNA TGTGCCAGCCAGAGGACAATTTCCTGGGGGGGGCGAGTGAACACTGAAGCTTTCTTT. Encoded protein: CASQRTISWGGRVNTEAFF.

The V call is TRBV5-5, the J call TRBJ2-3; 7 bases map to TRBD2. Germline lookup yields CDR1 SGHKS and CDR2 YYEKEE (reference sequence). Germline trimming cut 0 bases from V and 4 bases from J; bases unmatched to any gene: 5. The CDR3 sequence is 15 residues long. In DNA form, the CDR3 reads TGTGCCAGCAGCTTGGCCGGGCTAGCGGCAGATACGCAGTATTTT. This gives the protein CASSLAGLAADTQYF.

Here the CDR3 DNA reads TGTGCCAGCAGCCGAGGGGAGGCGCAGGGTACCCAGTACTTC. Translation: CASSRGEAQGTQYF. The chain has TRBV6-5 and TRBJ2-5, with D perhaps TRBD2 (6 bases). Deletions cut 6 bases from V and 8 bases from J, with 19 bases between. CDR3 length: 14 residues. Germline V lookup: CDR1 MNHEY, CDR2 SVGAGI.

The chain is built from TRBV29-1 and TRBJ2-3; D is ambiguous. Germline V gene data show CDR1 as SQVTM and CDR2 as ANQGSEA. V was shortened by 5 bases and J by 2 bases, with 11 bases between the two germline ends. This CDR3 contains 13 residues. The CDR3 DNA reads TGCAGCGTTACTATAGCTGCCACAGATACGCAGTATTTT. It specifies CSVTIAATDTQYF.

This chain connects TRBV12-5 to TRBJ1-3, with a tentative D call TRBD1 (6 bases). Deletions cut 0 bases from V and 1 base from J, with 10 bases between. Germline V gene data show CDR1 as LGHNT and CDR2 as FRNRAP. This CDR3 region has 16 residues. The CDR3 DNA is TGTGCTAGTGGTTTGGTTTTACAGGGATCTGGAAACACCATATATTTT. Translation: CASGLVLQGSGNTIYF.

The chain carries TRBV6-6 and TRBJ2-3; no reliable D call. Germline lookup yields CDR1 MNHNY and CDR2 SVGAGI (reference sequence). This CDR3 contains 13 residues. V lost 6 bases and J 1 base, leaving 8 bases between the germline ends. DNA for the CDR3: TGTGCCAGCAGGGGCACCCGCACAGATACGCAGTATTTT. Protein: CASRGTRTDTQYF.

This chain joins TRBV6-5 and TRBJ2-3; TRBD1 matches at 11 bases. The CDR3 sequence is 15 residues long. CDR1 MNHEY and CDR2 SVGAGI come from the germline V gene. V trimming: 5 bases; J trimming: 5 bases; junction bases outside the gene matches: 6. The CDR3 sequence: CASSPWTGGIDTQYF. Written as DNA, the CDR3 is TGTGCCAGCAGTCCATGGACAGGGGGCATAGATACGCAGTATTTT.

The chain links TRBV18 to TRBJ1-6; weak D call: TRBD1 (5 bases). Germline CDR1 KGHSH, CDR2 LQKENI. Trimming left V 5 bases short and J 7 bases short, with 18 bases between. The CDR3 consists of 16 residues. Here the CDR3 DNA reads TGTGCCAGCTCAATTACGGACACGGGAGCCAATTCACCCCTCCACTTT. Translation gives CASSITDTGANSPLHF.

The chain joins TRBV2 to TRBJ1-5; the D is unclear. V was pared by 6 bases and J by 2 bases, with 14 bases between. From germline, CDR1 is SNHLY and CDR2 FYNNEI. The CDR3 runs 15 residues. The CDR3 bases are TGTGCCAGCAGGAGCCGGGAGGACGGCAATCAGCCCCAGCATTTT. This encodes CASRSREDGNQPQHF.

This clone was seen more than once but under ten times. The CDR3 coding sequence is TGTGCCAGCAGAGGGGATGGCTACACCTTC. Translation: CASRGDGYTF. This sequence joins TRBV2 and TRBJ1-2, with a possible D match to TRBD1 (5 bases). Germline lookup yields CDR1 SNHLY and CDR2 FYNNEI. The CDR3 length is 10 residues. V dropped 6 bases and J dropped 6 bases, with 5 bases sitting between them.

This chain links TRBV5-6 with TRBJ1-1; 11 bases fit TRBD1. The CDR3 is made up of 15 amino acids. The ends lost 4 bases at V and 5 bases at J; junction bases unmatched: 7. Germline V gene lookup returns CDR1 SGHDT and CDR2 YYEEEE. CDR3 nucleotide sequence: TGTGCCAGCAGCCCCGGACAGGGGGCGGGTACTGAAGCTTTCTTT. Translated, it gives CASSPGQGAGTEAFF.

The rearrangement uses TRBV19 and TRBJ2-1; TRBD2 aligns across 9 bases. Trimming removed 3 bases from V and 12 bases from J; junction bases left unmatched: 15. The CDR3 sequence is 16 residues long. The germline gives CDR1 LNHDA, CDR2 SQIVND (reference sequence). Here the CDR3 reads CASSMTLGLAGRVQFF. CDR3 in DNA: TGTGCCAGTAGTATGACGTTAGGGCTAGCGGGGCGGGTGCAGTTCTTC.

V usage is TRBV7-2 and J usage is TRBJ2-7; perhaps TRBD2 as D (6 bases). The CDR3 contains 17 residues. V was cut by 5 bases and J by 3 bases, with 23 bases left in between. Germline V gives CDR1 SGHTA, CDR2 FQGNSA. The CDR3, as DNA: TGTGCCAGCAGCCCACCTGCCGAGACTAGAACAAACTACGAGCAGTACTTC. It specifies CASSPPAETRTNYEQYF. The full variable domain, its missing parts supplied by reference TRBV7-2 and TRBJ2-7, is GAGVSQSPSNKVTEKGKDVELRCDPISGHTALYWYRQSLGQGLEFLIYFQGNSAPDKSGLPSDRFSAERTGGSVSTLTIQRTQQEDSAVYLCASSPPAETRTNYEQYFGPGTRLTVT.

The rearrangement links TRBV5-4 to TRBJ2-3; perhaps TRBD1 as D (5 bases). This CDR3 has 15 residues. The germline gives CDR1 SGHNT, CDR2 YYREEE (reference sequence). Trimming pared 5 bases from V and 5 bases from J, leaving 18 bases between. CDR3 coding DNA: TGTGCCAGCAGTCCTCGGGTTGGGGCCCAAGATACGCAGTATTTT. Translating it yields CASSPRVGAQDTQYF.

V usage is TRBV4-1 and J usage is TRBJ2-5; 9 bases are shared with TRBD1. CDR3 length: 16 residues. Unmatched junction bases numbered 10, after V lost 3 bases and J lost 5 bases. CDR1 MGHRA and CDR2 YSYEKL come from the germline V gene. This chain's CDR3 is CASSQTGGGFGETQYF. The CDR3 DNA is TGCGCCAGCAGCCAGACAGGGGGTGGGTTCGGGGAGACCCAGTACTTC.

The CDR3 nucleotides are TGTGCCAGCACCTTGACAGGGCTCGAGCAGTACTTC. Protein: CASTLTGLEQYF. This chain joins TRBV2 and TRBJ2-7; TRBD1 agrees at 7 bases. Germline V gene sequence: CDR1 SNHLY, CDR2 FYNNEI. The CDR3 sequence is 12 residues long. With V trimmed by 7 bases and J by 6 bases, 6 bases remained unmatched.

The chain combines TRBV30 with TRBJ1-2; tentatively, D is TRBD1 (5 bases). The CDR3 runs 12 residues. Trimming took off 3 bases at V and 12 bases at J, with 17 bases between the two ends. Germline assignment: CDR1 GTSNPN and CDR2 SVGIG (reference sequence). CDR3 bases: TGTGCCTGGAGCAAAATCAGGGCAAGCAACACCTTC. Encoded protein: CAWSKIRASNTF.

V usage is TRBV19 and J usage is TRBJ2-1; a possible D gene is TRBD1 (7 bases). The CDR3 totals 14 residues. The V and J ends lost 9 bases and 0 bases respectively, with 12 bases between them. Germline V CDR1 and CDR2: LNHDA, SQIVND (reference sequence). The CDR3 nucleotides read TGTGCCAGCGCGGGACAGCACTCCTACAATGAGCAGTTCTTC. It specifies CASAGQHSYNEQFF.

The V and J genes are TRBV11-2 and TRBJ1-2; D unresolved. V lost 3 bases, J lost 2 bases, and 10 bases lay in between. CDR1 and CDR2 (germline): SGHAT, FQNNGV. The length of the CDR3 is 14 residues. The CDR3 loop reads CASSFSGGNYGYTF. CDR3 sequence (DNA): TGTGCCAGCAGCTTTTCTGGCGGGAACTATGGCTACACCTTC.

This chain joins TRBV9 and TRBJ1-5; the D gene is possibly TRBD1 (6 bases). This CDR3 region has 15 residues. Trimming pared 0 bases from V and 4 bases from J, leaving 11 bases between. CDR1 is SGDLS and CDR2 is YYNGEE in the germline V gene. CDR3 DNA sequence: TGTGCCAGCAGCGTAGAGGGGGGGCCGAATCAGCCCCAGCATTTT. This translates into CASSVEGGPNQPQHF.

The chain employs TRBV12-5 and TRBJ2-7, with D possibly TRBD2 on 5 matching bases. Per germline, CDR1 LGHNT and CDR2 FRNRAP. V was shortened by 1 base and J by 2 bases, with 18 bases between the two germline ends. The CDR3 spans 17 residues. The CDR3 is CASGLGHGFGGPYEQYF. The CDR3 DNA reads TGTGCTAGTGGTTTGGGCCACGGTTTTGGCGGGCCCTACGAGCAGTACTTC.

The chain employs TRBV2 and TRBJ1-2; unclear D gene. CDR3 size: 12 residues. Germline V lookup: CDR1 SNHLY, CDR2 FYNNEI. V lost 2 bases, J lost 10 bases, and 11 bases lay in between. The DNA for the CDR3 is TGTGCCAGCAGTGAAACGAGCGCCCCCTACACCTTC. Protein sequence: CASSETSAPYTF.

Of note for this clone: Mismatch with germline at one junction end may stem from a read error. This chain uses TRBV5-1 with TRBJ2-2; D not certain. The CDR3 is made up of 14 amino acids. CDR1 is SGHRS and CDR2 is YFSETQ in the germline V gene. The CDR3 coding sequence is TGCGCCAGCAGCTTGGTTCAGTCCACCCGGGAGCTGTTTTTT. It is translated as CASSLVQSTRELFF.

This clone was seen only once. The chain uses TRBV7-9 and TRBJ1-3; perhaps TRBD1 as D (5 bases). Germline loops: CDR1 SEHNR, CDR2 FQNEAQ (reference sequence). This CDR3 is 14 amino acids long. Trimming removed 4 bases from V and 8 bases from J, with 15 bases in between. The CDR3 protein is CASSSPPGGYTIYF. The DNA of the CDR3 is TGTGCCAGCAGCTCGCCGCCTGGGGGGTACACCATATATTTT.